Here is one T cell receptor beta chain with its context. Antigen: not known. The CDR3 is made up of 11 amino acids. The germline V gene encodes CDR1 GTSNPN and CDR2 SVGIG (reference sequence). Eight separate reactions for every sample produced the cDNA. TCRdb processed the 5' RACE reads again and assigns one entry to each CDR3 protein, with no DNA. The sample's table shows fewer than 400,000 distinct CDR3 sequences. Blood was drawn at more than 2 ml per donor. This sample stems from a study of monozygotic twins with inflammatory bowel disease. Study-wide results and caveats: Twins with IBD were found to have lower TCRbeta diversity (inverse Simpson) than healthy co-twins. The analysis did not separate different T cell subtypes.

This TCR derives from a human donor with ulcerative colitis or Crohn's disease, or a healthy co-twin of an affected twin (not recorded which). The gene calls are TRBV30 and TRBJ2-5; TCRdb designates TRBD1, a call that cannot be tested without DNA. Sequencing used blood. CDR3 sequence reads: CAWSPRGAQYF.